This TCR beta chain was identified during a study of T-cell memory formation after mild COVID-19. This clonotype was observed a few times. What it recognizes is unknown. MiXCR, applied by TCRdb to the 5' RACE reads, yields one record per CDR3 protein. The sample contains about 170,000 distinct CDR3 sequences, 13% of which appear only once. The length of the CDR3 is 14 residues. V lost 3 bases and J lost 8, with 16 bases in between. From germline, CDR1 is SGHVS and CDR2 FQNEAQ. The study's findings and limits: Researchers report contracting CD4+ clones mostly in CM and EM, with CD8+ clones in EMRA.

The source material was PBMCs or a T cell subset sorted from them (not recorded which). The source is a man aged 18 to 29 who had mild COVID-19 (a few samples of this study predate the infection). Cell type and time point are not known. The chain recombines TRBV7-8 with TRBJ1-2; D gene uncertain. CDR3 loop: CASSLGLRRRGYTF. The DNA for the CDR3 is TGTGCCAGCAGCTTGGGTCTTCGTCGGAGGGGCTACACCTTC.